The clone carrying this T cell receptor beta chain was observed a handful of times. Its antigen is undetermined. A universal primer site was created by template switching, with the cDNA bearing unique molecular identifiers. TCRdb itself ran the 5' RACE reads through MiXCR, one entry per CDR3 protein. The sample holds approximately 600,000 distinct CDR3 sequences, approximately 10% seen once. The data originate from a study of identical twins. Notes on the study in general: In drawing conclusions, the study used cross-sectional statistical analysis and did not follow the same donors. For zero-insertion analyses, partial confounding could come from invariant MAIT and iNKT cells.

The CDR3 sequence is 16 residues long. V was trimmed by 5 bases and J by 2 bases, leaving 16 bases between them. CDR1 is MNHEY and CDR2 is SMNVEV in the germline V gene (reference sequence). The same specimen was also included in a second study, on yellow fever vaccine responses in identical twins.

This chain uses TRBV27 with TRBJ2-1; D possibly corresponds to TRBD2 (5 bases). The receptor's source is a woman aged 18-30 years in good health. The sample consisted of PBMCs. Here the CDR3 DNA reads TGTGCCAGCAGTCCGCCGGGTTCGCGGGCCTACAATGAGCAGTTCTTC. Encoded protein: CASSPPGSRAYNEQFF.